The text below deals with one TCR beta chain. Its antigen is as yet unknown. This sample is drawn from a study of a mutant IDH1 vaccine in newly diagnosed glioma. For the study at large: Vaccines were begun 4-6 weeks after radiotherapy alone, or with temozolomide cycles. Previous care, which was radiotherapy, temozolomide, or both, most often involved both. Study results and caveats: Seemingly, top peripheral T cell clonotype changes bore no relation to pseudoprogression.

The data were produced by immunoSEQ multiplex PCR, yet TCRdb's version contains in-frame clones alone and is incomplete. The data hold some 32,000 clones, with approximately 89% observed a single time. Described time point: week 47, end of study. All doses held 300 ug of mutant IDH1 20-mer peptide, with topical imiquimod. Germline V lookup: CDR1 KGHSH, CDR2 LQKENI. Deletions cut 3 bases from V and 6 bases from J, with 9 bases between. CDR3 length: 13 amino acids. The chain joins TRBV18 to TRBJ2-1; unclear D gene. The clonotype was recovered from a man aged 35 to 55 with glioma. The sequencing here drew on PBMCs, taken from a glioma patient whose treatment included an IDH1 peptide vaccine. CDR3 DNA sequence: TGTGCCAGCTCACCCAGCCAGTCCAATGAGCAGTTCTTC. Translated, it gives CASSPSQSNEQFF. The full variable domain, completed using reference TRBV18 and TRBJ2-1, is NAGVMQNPRHLVRRRGQEARLRCSPMKGHSHVYWYRQLPEEGLKFMVYLQKENIIDESGMPKERFSAEFPKEGPSILRIQQVVRGDSAAYFCASSPSQSNEQFFGPGTRLTVL.